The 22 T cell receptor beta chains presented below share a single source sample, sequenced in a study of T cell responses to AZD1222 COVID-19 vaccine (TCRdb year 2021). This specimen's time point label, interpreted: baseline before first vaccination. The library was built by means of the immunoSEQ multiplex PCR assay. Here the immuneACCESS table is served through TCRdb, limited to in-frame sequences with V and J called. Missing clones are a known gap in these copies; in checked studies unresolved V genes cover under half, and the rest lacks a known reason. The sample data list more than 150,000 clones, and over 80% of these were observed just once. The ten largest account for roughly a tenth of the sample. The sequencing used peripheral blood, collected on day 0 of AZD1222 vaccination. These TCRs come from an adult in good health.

The CDR3 loop is CASSLGSGQNYEQYV. The CDR3 nucleotides are TGTGCCAGCAGTTTAGGGTCGGGACAGAACTACGAGCAGTACGTC. J is TRBJ2-7 and V is TRBV28; TRBD1 matches at 7 bases. Trimming cost V 2 bases and J 3 bases; bases outside gene matches: 7. Germline assignment: CDR1 MDHEN and CDR2 SYDVKM. The CDR3 runs 15 residues.

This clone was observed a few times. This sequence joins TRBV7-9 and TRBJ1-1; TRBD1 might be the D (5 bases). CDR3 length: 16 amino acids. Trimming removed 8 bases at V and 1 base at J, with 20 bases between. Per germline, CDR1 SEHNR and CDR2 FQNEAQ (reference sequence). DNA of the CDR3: TGTGCCAGCCGCGGGGGGGTAGTTGGTGGGAACACTGAAGCTTTCTTT. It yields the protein CASRGGVVGGNTEAFF.

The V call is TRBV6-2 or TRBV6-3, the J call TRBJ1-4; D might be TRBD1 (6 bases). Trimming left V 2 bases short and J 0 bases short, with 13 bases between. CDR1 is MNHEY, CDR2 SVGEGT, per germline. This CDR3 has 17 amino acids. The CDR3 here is CASSYPLGAPTNEKLFF. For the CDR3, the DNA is TGTGCCAGCAGTTACCCCTTGGGGGCGCCAACTAATGAAAAACTGTTTTTT.

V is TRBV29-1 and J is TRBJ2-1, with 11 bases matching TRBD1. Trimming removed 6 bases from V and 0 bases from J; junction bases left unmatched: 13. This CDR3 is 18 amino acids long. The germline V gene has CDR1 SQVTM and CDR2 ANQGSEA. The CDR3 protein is CSVRGQGARDGSYNEQFF. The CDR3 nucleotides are TGCAGCGTGAGAGGACAGGGGGCGCGCGACGGCTCCTACAATGAGCAGTTCTTC.

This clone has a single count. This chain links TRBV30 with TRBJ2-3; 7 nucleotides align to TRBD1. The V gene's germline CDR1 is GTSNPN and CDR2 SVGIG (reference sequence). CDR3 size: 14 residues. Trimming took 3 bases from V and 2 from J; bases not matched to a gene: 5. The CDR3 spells CAWSWDRDTDTQYF. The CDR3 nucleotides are TGTGCCTGGAGCTGGGACAGAGACACAGATACGCAGTATTTT.

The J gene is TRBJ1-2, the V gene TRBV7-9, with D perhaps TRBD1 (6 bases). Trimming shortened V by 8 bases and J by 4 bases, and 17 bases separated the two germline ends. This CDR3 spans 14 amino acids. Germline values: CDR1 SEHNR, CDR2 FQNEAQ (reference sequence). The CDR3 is CASSTTDRSYGYTF. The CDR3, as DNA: TGTGCCAGCTCGACAACAGACAGGAGCTATGGCTACACCTTC.

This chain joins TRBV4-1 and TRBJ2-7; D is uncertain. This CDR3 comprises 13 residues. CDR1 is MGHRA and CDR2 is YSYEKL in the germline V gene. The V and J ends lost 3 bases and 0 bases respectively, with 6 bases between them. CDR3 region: CASSHLNSYEQYF. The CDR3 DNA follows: TGCGCCAGCAGCCACCTTAACTCCTACGAGCAGTACTTC.

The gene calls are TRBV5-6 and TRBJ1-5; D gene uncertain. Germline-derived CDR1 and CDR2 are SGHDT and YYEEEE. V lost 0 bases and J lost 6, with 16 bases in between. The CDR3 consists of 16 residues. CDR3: CASSLDSEGKTQPQHF. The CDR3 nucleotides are TGTGCCAGCAGCTTGGACAGTGAGGGCAAGACTCAGCCCCAGCATTTT. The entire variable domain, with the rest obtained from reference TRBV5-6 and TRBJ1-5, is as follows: DAGVTQSPTHLIKTRGQQVTLRCSPKSGHDTVSWYQQALGQGPQFIFQYYEEEERQRGNFPDRFSGHQFPNYSSELNVNALLLGDSALYLCASSLDSEGKTQPQHFGDGTRLSIL.

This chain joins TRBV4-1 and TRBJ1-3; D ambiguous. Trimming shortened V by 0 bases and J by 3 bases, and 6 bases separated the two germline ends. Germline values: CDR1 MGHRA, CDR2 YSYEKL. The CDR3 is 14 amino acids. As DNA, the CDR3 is TGCGCCAGCAGCCAAGACAACCGTGGAAACACCATATATTTT. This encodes CASSQDNRGNTIYF.

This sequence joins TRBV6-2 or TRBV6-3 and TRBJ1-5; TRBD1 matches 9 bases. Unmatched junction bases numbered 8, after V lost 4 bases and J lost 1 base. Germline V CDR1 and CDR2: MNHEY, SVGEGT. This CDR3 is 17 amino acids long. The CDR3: CASSSGQGSRSNQPQHF. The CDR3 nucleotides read TGTGCCAGCAGTTCGGGACAGGGAAGCAGGAGCAATCAGCCCCAGCATTTT.

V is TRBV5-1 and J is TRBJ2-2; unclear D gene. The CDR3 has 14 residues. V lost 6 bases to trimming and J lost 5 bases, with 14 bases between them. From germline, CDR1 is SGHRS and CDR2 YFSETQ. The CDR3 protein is CASKKGAPTGELFF. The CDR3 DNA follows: TGCGCCAGCAAAAAGGGCGCCCCGACCGGGGAGCTGTTTTTT.

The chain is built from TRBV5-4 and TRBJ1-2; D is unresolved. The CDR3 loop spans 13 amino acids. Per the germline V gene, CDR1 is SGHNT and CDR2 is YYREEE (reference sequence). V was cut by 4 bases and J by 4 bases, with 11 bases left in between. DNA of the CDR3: TGTGCCAGCAGCCCGGAGGCAGTCTATGGCTACACCTTC. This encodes CASSPEAVYGYTF.

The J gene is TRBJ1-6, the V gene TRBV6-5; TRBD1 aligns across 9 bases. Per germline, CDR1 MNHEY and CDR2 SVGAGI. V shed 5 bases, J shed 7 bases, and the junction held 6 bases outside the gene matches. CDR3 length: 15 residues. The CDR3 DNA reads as TGTGCCAGCAGTAGATCGACAGGGGGAAATTCACCCCTCCACTTT. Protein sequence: CASSRSTGGNSPLHF.

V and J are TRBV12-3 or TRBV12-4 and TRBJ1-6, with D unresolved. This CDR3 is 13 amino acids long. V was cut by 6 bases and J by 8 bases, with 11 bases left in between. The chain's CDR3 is CASRPNRDSPLHF. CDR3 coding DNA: TGTGCCAGCAGGCCTAATAGGGATTCACCCCTCCACTTT.

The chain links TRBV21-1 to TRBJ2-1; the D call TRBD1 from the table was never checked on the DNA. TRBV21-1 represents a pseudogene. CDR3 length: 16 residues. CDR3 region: CASSNAGTEGINEQFF. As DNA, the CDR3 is TGTGCCAGCAGCAACGCCGGGACAGAGGGAATTAATGAGCAGTTCTTC.

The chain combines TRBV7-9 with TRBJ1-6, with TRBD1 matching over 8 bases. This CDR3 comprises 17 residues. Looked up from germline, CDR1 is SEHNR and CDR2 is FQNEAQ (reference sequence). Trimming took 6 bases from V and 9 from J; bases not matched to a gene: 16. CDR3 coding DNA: TGTGCCAGCAGTTCCAGCCAGGGGGCGTTTATAGGTTCACCCCTCCACTTT. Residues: CASSSSQGAFIGSPLHF.

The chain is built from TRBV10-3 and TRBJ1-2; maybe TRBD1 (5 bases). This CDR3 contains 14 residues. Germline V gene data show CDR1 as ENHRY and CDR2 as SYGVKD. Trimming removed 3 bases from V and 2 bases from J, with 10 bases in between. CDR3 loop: CAISDAGTNYGYTF. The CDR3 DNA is TGTGCCATCAGTGACGCCGGGACCAACTATGGCTACACCTTC.

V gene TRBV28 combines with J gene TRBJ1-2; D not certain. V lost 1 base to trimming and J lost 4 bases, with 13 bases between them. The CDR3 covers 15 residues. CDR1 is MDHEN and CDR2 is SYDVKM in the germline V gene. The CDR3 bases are TGTGCCAGCAGTTTATCTCGAGGAGCTCTCTATGGCTACACCTTC. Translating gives CASSLSRGALYGYTF.

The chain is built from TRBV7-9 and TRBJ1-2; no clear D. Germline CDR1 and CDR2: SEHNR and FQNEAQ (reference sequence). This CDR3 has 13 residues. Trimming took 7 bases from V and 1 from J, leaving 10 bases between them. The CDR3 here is CASKVLNNYGYTF. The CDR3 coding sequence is TGTGCCAGCAAGGTACTAAATAACTATGGCTACACCTTC.

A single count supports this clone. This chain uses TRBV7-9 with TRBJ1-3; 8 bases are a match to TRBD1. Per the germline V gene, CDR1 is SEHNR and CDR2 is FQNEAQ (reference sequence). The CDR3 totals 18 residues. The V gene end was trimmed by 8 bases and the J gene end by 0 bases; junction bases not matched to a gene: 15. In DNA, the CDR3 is TGTGCCAGCCAAGAGCCGGGACAGGTCCCTCTCTCTGGAAACACCATATATTTT. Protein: CASQEPGQVPLSGNTIYF.

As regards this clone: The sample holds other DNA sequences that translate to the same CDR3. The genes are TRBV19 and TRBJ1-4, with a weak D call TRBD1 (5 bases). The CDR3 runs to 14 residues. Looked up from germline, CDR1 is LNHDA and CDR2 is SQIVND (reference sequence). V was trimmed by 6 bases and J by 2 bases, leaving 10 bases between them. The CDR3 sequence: CASSPTATNEKLFF. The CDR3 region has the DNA TGTGCCAGTAGCCCGACAGCTACTAATGAAAAACTGTTTTTT.

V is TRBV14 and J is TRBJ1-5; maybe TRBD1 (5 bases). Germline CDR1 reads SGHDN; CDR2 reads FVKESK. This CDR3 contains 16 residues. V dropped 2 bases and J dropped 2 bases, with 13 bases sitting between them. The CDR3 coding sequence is TGTGCCAGCAGCCAAAAAGGGGATGGGGGCAATCAGCCCCAGCATTTT. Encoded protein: CASSQKGDGGNQPQHF.